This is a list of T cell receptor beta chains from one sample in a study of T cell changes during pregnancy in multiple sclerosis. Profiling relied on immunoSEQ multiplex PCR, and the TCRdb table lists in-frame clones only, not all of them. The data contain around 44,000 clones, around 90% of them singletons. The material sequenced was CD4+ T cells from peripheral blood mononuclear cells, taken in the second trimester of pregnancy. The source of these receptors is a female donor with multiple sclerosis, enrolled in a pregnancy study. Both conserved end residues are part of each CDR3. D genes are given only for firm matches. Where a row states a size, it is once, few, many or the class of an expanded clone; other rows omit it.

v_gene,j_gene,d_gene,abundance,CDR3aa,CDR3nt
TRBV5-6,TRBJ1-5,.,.,CASSFKGYSNQPQHF,TGTGCCAGCAGCTTCAAGGGGTATAGCAATCAGCCCCAGCATTTT
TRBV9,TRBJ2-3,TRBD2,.,CASSVSGLAGVADTQYF,TGTGCCAGCAGCGTCTCGGGACTAGCGGGAGTGGCAGATACGCAGTATTTT
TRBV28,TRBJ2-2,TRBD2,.,CASSPSGRVRTGELFF,TGTGCCAGCAGTCCCAGCGGGAGGGTAAGGACCGGGGAGCTGTTTTTT
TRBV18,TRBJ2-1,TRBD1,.,CASSPDRVGPNEQFF,TGTGCCAGCTCACCAGACAGGGTAGGTCCAAATGAGCAGTTCTTC
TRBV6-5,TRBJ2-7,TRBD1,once,CASSSTGASYEQYF,TGTGCCAGCAGCTCCACAGGGGCCTCCTACGAGCAGTACTTC
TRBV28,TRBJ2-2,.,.,CASREIGELFF,TGTGCCTCCAGGGAAATCGGGGAGCTGTTTTTT
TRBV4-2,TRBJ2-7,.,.,CASSQEETGEQYF,TGTGCCAGCAGCCAAGAGGAGACGGGCGAGCAGTACTTC
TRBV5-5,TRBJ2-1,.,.,CASSLRGHEQFF,TGTGCCAGCAGTCTTAGAGGCCATGAGCAGTTCTTC
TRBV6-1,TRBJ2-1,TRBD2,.,CASSEPLGKPGGNEQFF,TGTGCCAGCAGTGAGCCCCTGGGGAAACCGGGGGGTAATGAGCAGTTCTTC
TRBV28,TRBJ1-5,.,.,CASTPPIGGIGNQPQHF,TGTGCCAGCACGCCCCCCATCGGGGGGATTGGCAATCAGCCCCAGCATTTT
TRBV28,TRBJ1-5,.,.,CASSLTNQPQHF,TGTGCCAGCAGTTTAACTAATCAGCCCCAGCATTTT
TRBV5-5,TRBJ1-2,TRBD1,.,CASSFWTGGNYGYTF,TGTGCCAGCAGCTTCTGGACAGGCGGGAACTATGGCTACACCTTC
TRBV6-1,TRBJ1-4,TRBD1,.,CASSETGGNEKLFF,TGTGCCAGCAGTGAGACAGGGGGCAACGAAAAACTGTTTTTT
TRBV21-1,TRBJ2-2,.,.,CASSKAFRTSGNTGELFF,TGTGCCAGCAGCAAAGCGTTCAGGACTAGCGGGAACACCGGGGAGCTGTTTTTT
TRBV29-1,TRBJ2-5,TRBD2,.,CSVDPRGGRETQYF,TGCAGCGTTGACCCCCGGGGGGGTAGGGAGACCCAGTACTTC
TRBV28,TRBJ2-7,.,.,CASSLLDRFEQYF,TGTGCCAGCAGTTTATTAGACAGGTTCGAGCAGTACTTC
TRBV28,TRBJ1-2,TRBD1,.,CASSLWAGGNPRGYTF,TGTGCCAGCAGTTTGTGGGCAGGGGGCAACCCTCGTGGCTACACCTTC
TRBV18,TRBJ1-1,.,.,CASSRHLTNTEAFF,TGTGCCAGCTCCCGCCATCTAACGAACACTGAAGCTTTCTTT
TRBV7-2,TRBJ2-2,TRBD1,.,CASSPTGAGTGELFF,TGTGCCAGCAGCCCGACAGGGGCGGGCACCGGGGAGCTGTTTTTT
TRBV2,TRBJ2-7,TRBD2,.,CASSGGTSRSYEQYF,TGTGCCAGCAGTGGCGGGACTAGTCGGTCCTACGAGCAGTACTTC
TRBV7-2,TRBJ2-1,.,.,CASGRPYNEQFF,TGTGCCAGCGGGAGGCCCTACAATGAGCAGTTCTTC
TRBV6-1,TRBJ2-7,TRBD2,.,CASSEESSGYLEQYF,TGTGCCAGCAGTGAGGAGTCTAGCGGTTACCTCGAGCAGTACTTC
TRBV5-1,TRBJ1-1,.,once,CASSSLGGGATEAFF,TGCGCCAGCAGCTCCCTCGGTGGGGGGGCCACTGAAGCTTTCTTT
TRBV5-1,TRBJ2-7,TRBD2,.,CASSLWREGSYEQYF,TGCGCCAGCAGCTTGTGGCGGGAGGGCTCCTACGAGCAGTACTTC
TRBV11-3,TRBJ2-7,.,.,CASSLGGQIYEQYF,TGTGCCAGCAGCTTGGGTGGACAGATCTACGAGCAGTACTTC
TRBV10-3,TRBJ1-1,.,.,CAISEVKGGPEAFF,TGTGCCATCAGTGAGGTAAAGGGCGGGCCTGAAGCTTTCTTT
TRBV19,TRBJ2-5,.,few,CASSTQQAQGTQYF,TGTGCCAGTAGTACTCAACAGGCGCAGGGGACCCAGTACTTC
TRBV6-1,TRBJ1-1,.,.,CASTTDRNTEAFF,TGTGCCAGCACCACCGACAGGAACACTGAAGCTTTCTTT
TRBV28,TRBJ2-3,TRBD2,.,CASSLDPGLAGGSRYTQYF,TGTGCCAGCAGTTTAGACCCGGGACTAGCGGGAGGGAGTCGATATACGCAGTATTTT
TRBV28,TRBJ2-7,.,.,CASSQRVSGEQYF,TGTGCCAGCAGTCAGCGGGTATCGGGCGAGCAGTACTTC
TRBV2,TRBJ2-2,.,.,CASSVSFPGELFF,TGTGCCAGCAGTGTGAGTTTCCCCGGGGAGCTGTTTTTT
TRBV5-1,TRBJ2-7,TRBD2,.,CASSPAWTSATSYEQYF,TGCGCCAGCAGCCCGGCCTGGACTAGCGCTACCTCCTACGAGCAGTACTTC
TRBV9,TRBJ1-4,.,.,CASSVLSTNEKLFF,TGTGCCAGCAGCGTACTGTCTACTAATGAAAAACTGTTTTTT
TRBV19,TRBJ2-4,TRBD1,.,CASSRGNRNIQYF,TGTGCCAGTAGCAGGGGGAACCGGAACATTCAGTACTTC
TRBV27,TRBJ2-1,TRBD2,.,CASSLTSGSGGEQFF,TGTGCCAGCAGTTTGACTAGCGGGAGCGGTGGTGAGCAGTTCTTC
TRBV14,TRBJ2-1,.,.,CASSQAKLATEQFF,TGTGCCAGCAGCCAAGCAAAATTAGCTACTGAGCAGTTCTTC
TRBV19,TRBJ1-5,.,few,CASSIGAGPNQPQHF,TGTGCCAGTAGTATAGGTGCGGGTCCCAATCAGCCCCAGCATTTT
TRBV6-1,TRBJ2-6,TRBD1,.,CASSERGPGANVLTF,TGTGCCAGCAGTGAAAGGGGGCCTGGGGCCAACGTCCTGACTTTC
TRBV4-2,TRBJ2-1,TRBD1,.,CASSLQGQGAYNEQFF,TGTGCCAGCAGCCTACAGGGACAGGGGGCCTACAATGAGCAGTTCTTC
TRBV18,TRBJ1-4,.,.,CASSDVLGTNEKLFF,TGTGCCAGCTCAGACGTGCTGGGCACTAATGAAAAACTGTTTTTT
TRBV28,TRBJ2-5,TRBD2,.,CASSVLAGVSETQYF,TGTGCCAGCAGCGTACTAGCGGGAGTGTCGGAGACCCAGTACTTC